Each of the 13 T cell receptor beta chains below was sequenced from the same sample in a study of regulatory T cells in long-lasting Graves disease. Specified time point: persistent/refractory GD, antithyroid drugs over 5 years with positive TRAb. TCR sequences were obtained from RNA taken from PBMCs. iRepertoire HTBI primers and Arm-PCR of CDR3 regions built TCR beta libraries. TCRdb ran MiXCR on the multiplex PCR reads and lists one entry per CDR3 protein. The repertoire holds fewer than 450,000 distinct CDR3 sequences, with roughly a quarter as singletons. Sequenced material: peripheral blood mononuclear cells (PBMCs), taken when the disease was refractory, from a patient treated with antithyroid drugs. These receptors were obtained from a female donor with Graves disease.

The rearrangement links TRBV6-1 to TRBJ2-5, with a weak D call TRBD1 (5 bases). The CDR3 runs to 12 residues. With 6 bases removed from V and 9 bases from J, the gap between germline ends came to 14 bases. Looked up from germline, CDR1 is MNHNS and CDR2 is SASEGT. Here the CDR3 DNA reads TGTGCCAGCAGATTTACAGGAACCCCCCAGTACTTC. Its translation: CASRFTGTPQYF.

This clonotype was counted only a few times. This chain links TRBV20-1 with TRBJ1-2; no clear D gene. Trimming cost V 3 bases and J 1 base, with 6 bases left between them. CDR1 is DFQATT and CDR2 is SNEGSKA in the germline V gene (reference sequence). The CDR3 loop spans 12 amino acids. For the CDR3, the DNA is TGCAGTGCTAGCCAACTTAACTATGGCTACACCTTC. This codes for CSASQLNYGYTF.

CDR3 bases: TGCAGTGCACTTACCGGGACAGGGTTAGTTCGAAACACTGAAGCTTTCTTT. It codes for CSALTGTGLVRNTEAFF. The chain combines TRBV20-1 with TRBJ1-1, with 9 bases matching TRBD1. The CDR3 has 17 amino acids. In germline, CDR1 is DFQATT, CDR2 SNEGSKA (reference sequence). Trimming at V came to 6 bases and at J to 2 bases, leaving 16 bases not matched to a gene.

This clonotype was observed many times. The chain is built from TRBV28 and TRBJ2-2; D may be TRBD1 or TRBD2 (5 bases each). The germline V gene encodes CDR1 MDHEN and CDR2 SYDVKM. The CDR3 has 19 amino acids. Trimming cost V 5 bases and J 6 bases, with 28 bases left between them. CDR3 nucleotides: TGTGCCAGCAGTCCGGGGCTGGCCGGAATCCCGCTAGTCCCCGGGGAGCTGTTTTTT. It specifies CASSPGLAGIPLVPGELFF.

This clonotype was observed many times. The chain carries TRBV2 and TRBJ2-7; TRBD1 is a possible D gene (5 bases). Germline CDR1 and CDR2: SNHLY and FYNNEI. The CDR3 sequence is 14 residues long. Trimming removed 1 base at V and 7 bases at J, with 14 bases between. Written as DNA, the CDR3 is TGTGCCAGCAGTGAAGTCCAGGGATTGGGAGAGCAGTACTTC. As protein: CASSEVQGLGEQYF.

At least ten counts were recorded for this clonotype. V and J are TRBV30 and TRBJ1-1; unclear D gene. This CDR3 contains 12 residues. CDR1 and CDR2 from the germline V gene are GTSNPN and SVGIG (reference sequence). The V gene lost 2 bases and the J gene lost 2 bases, with 6 bases spanning the gap. Here the CDR3 reads CAWSPPNTEAFF. The CDR3 region has the DNA TGTGCCTGGAGTCCCCCAAACACTGAAGCTTTCTTT.

This clonotype was counted at least ten times. The V gene is TRBV2, the J gene TRBJ2-5; D uncertain. Germline CDR1 is SNHLY and CDR2 is FYNNEI. This CDR3 has 14 amino acids. Trimming stripped 6 bases from V and 5 bases from J, with 16 bases between. In nucleotides, the CDR3 is TGTGCCAGCAGGTGGACGGCCGATCCTGAGACCCAGTACTTC. Residues: CASRWTADPETQYF.

Ten or more counts support this clonotype. The chain couples TRBV2 to TRBJ2-2; no firm D call. CDR3 length: 13 residues. Trimming removed 7 bases from V and 2 bases from J, with 8 bases in between. Germline CDR1 is SNHLY and CDR2 is FYNNEI. The CDR3 region is CASMGTNTGELFF. The CDR3, as DNA: TGTGCCAGCATGGGCACAAACACCGGGGAGCTGTTTTTT.

This clonotype turned up a few times. The chain carries TRBV7-9 and TRBJ1-1, with a tentative D call TRBD1 (6 bases). The germline V and J ends were trimmed by 2 bases and 7 bases, with 14 bases remaining between them. Germline CDR1 and CDR2: SEHNR and FQNEAQ (reference sequence). CDR3 length: 14 residues. Here the CDR3 DNA reads TGTGCCAGCAGCTTAAGGGGAATAGGGGGTGAAGCTTTCTTT. Translated: CASSLRGIGGEAFF.

A few counts support this clonotype. This chain joins TRBV7-9 and TRBJ1-2; TRBD1 is a possible D gene (6 bases). CDR3 length: 14 amino acids. The V end lost 7 bases, the J end lost 4 bases, and 16 bases lay between the germline ends. Germline V gene lookup returns CDR1 SEHNR and CDR2 FQNEAQ (reference sequence). Written as DNA, the CDR3 is TGTGCCAGCACCCCGATGGGGGGGCGCTATGGCTACACCTTC. It codes for CASTPMGGRYGYTF. The full variable domain, its missing parts supplied by reference TRBV7-9 and TRBJ1-2, is DTGVSQNPRHKITKRGQNVTFRCDPISEHNRLYWYRQTLGQGPEFLTYFQNEAQLEKSRLLSDRFSAERPKGSFSTLEIQRTEQGDSAMYLCASTPMGGRYGYTFGSGTRLTVV.

This chain joins TRBV5-5 and TRBJ2-1, with D unresolved. The germline gives CDR1 SGHKS, CDR2 YYEKEE (reference sequence). This CDR3 spans 15 amino acids. Trimming pared 6 bases from V and 9 bases from J, leaving 22 bases between. The DNA for the CDR3 is TGTGCCAGCAAACCTCGTCACTTAGATTCAAGTGAGCAGTTCTTC. Translating it yields CASKPRHLDSSEQFF.

This clonotype was observed many times. One junction end disagrees with the germline gene, perhaps due to a read error. The V and J genes are TRBV5-1 and TRBJ2-7; D gene uncertain. Germline CDR1 SGHRS, CDR2 YFSETQ. The length of the CDR3 is 14 residues. CDR3 region: CASSLVGSNYEQYF. The CDR3 nucleotides read TGTGCCAGCAGCTTGGTTGGCAGCAACTACGAGCAGTACTTC. The full variable domain, completed using reference TRBV5-1 and TRBJ2-7, is KAGVTQTPRYLIKTRGQQVTLSCSPISGHRSVSWYQQTPGQGLQFLFEYFSETQRNKGNFPGRFSGRQFSNSRSEMNVSTLELGDSALYLCASSLVGSNYEQYFGPGTRLTVT.

This clonotype has a handful of counts. The chain recombines TRBV6-1 with TRBJ2-7; 9 bases are shared with TRBD2. This CDR3 contains 15 residues. V was pared by 6 bases and J by 6 bases, with 12 bases of the junction left unmatched. Per germline, CDR1 MNHNS and CDR2 SASEGT. CDR3 coding DNA: TGTGCCAGCAGAGTTAGCGGGAGTCCCATTTCCGAGCAGTACTTC. Translating it yields CASRVSGSPISEQYF.